Below are 31 T cell receptor beta chains sequenced from a single sample in a study of cytomegalovirus exposure and HLA in healthy donors. Primers: 60 Vbeta forward and 13 Jbeta reverse. Only in-frame clones appear in the TCRdb table, and some are missing; sequencing was by immunoSEQ multiplex PCR. Of tens of thousands of clones in the sample, 85% to 90% were seen once. Specimen: PBMCs. These receptors all stem from a female donor in good health and CMV-seronegative.

The chain has TRBV11-3 and TRBJ2-3, with D maybe TRBD1 (6 bases). The V end was cut by 5 bases, the J end by 1 base, with 13 bases between. Germline V CDR1 and CDR2: SGHNT, YENEEA. The CDR3 has 15 amino acids. The CDR3 reads CASSLTGRGTDTQYF. The CDR3 DNA reads TGTGCCAGCAGCCTGACAGGTAGAGGCACAGATACGCAGTATTTT.

V and J are TRBV7-9 and TRBJ2-7; 9 bases are a match to TRBD2. Losses at the gene ends were 8 bases for V and 4 bases for J; bases not matched to a gene: 9. The CDR3 contains 14 residues. The germline CDR1 and CDR2 sequences are SEHNR and FQNEAQ (reference sequence). The CDR3 DNA is TGTGCCAGCGGACAGGCGGGGGGGAAGTACGAGCAGTACTTC. Translated: CASGQAGGKYEQYF.

The chain couples TRBV11-2 to TRBJ2-2, with 11 bases lining up with TRBD1. Germline V CDR1 and CDR2: SGHAT, FQNNGV. V shed 1 base and J 2 bases; nucleotides not matched to a gene: 6. This CDR3 spans 18 amino acids. The chain's CDR3 is CASSLVRGTGGNTGELFF. In DNA form, the CDR3 reads TGTGCCAGCAGCTTAGTCCGCGGGACAGGGGGTAACACCGGGGAGCTGTTTTTT.

The chain links TRBV19 to TRBJ2-2, with 11 bases aligning to TRBD1. V dropped 4 bases and J dropped 2; count of bases not matched to a gene: 12. CDR1 is LNHDA, CDR2 SQIVND, per germline (reference sequence). The CDR3 has 19 amino acids. CDR3 sequence reads: CASSRSFRDRGLNTGELFF. CDR3 coding DNA: TGTGCCAGTAGTAGGAGCTTCCGGGACAGGGGGTTAAACACCGGGGAGCTGTTTTTT.

Details on this clone: A junction end diverges from the germline sequence, so it may reflect a read error. Other DNA sequences in the sample encode the same CDR3. The chain recombines TRBV19 with TRBJ1-1; the match to TRBD1 covers 8 bases. CDR1 is LNHDA and CDR2 is SQIVND in the germline V gene (reference sequence). The CDR3 runs 14 residues. Here the CDR3 reads CASSIMGQATEAFF. The CDR3 DNA is TGTGCCAGTAGTATAATGGGACAGGCGACTGAAGCCTTCTTT.

V gene TRBV19 combines with J gene TRBJ2-7; D ambiguous. Germline CDR1 and CDR2: LNHDA and SQIVND (reference sequence). CDR3 length: 14 amino acids. V was clipped by 3 bases and J by 1 base, with 10 bases between them. CDR3 bases: TGTGCCAGTAGTATGAGGCATTTGTCCTACGAGCAGTACTTC. Translated, it gives CASSMRHLSYEQYF.

The V gene is TRBV18, the J gene TRBJ1-4; 9 bases fit TRBD1. This CDR3 spans 17 amino acids. With 1 base clipped from V and 6 bases from J, the junction kept 9 bases outside the gene matches. CDR1 KGHSH and CDR2 LQKENI come from the germline V gene. Here the CDR3 DNA reads TGTGCCAGCTCACCACTGTCCGGGACAGGGATAGATGAAAAACTGTTTTTT. The encoded protein is CASSPLSGTGIDEKLFF.

This clone turned up a few times. J is TRBJ1-3 and V is TRBV9; 7 bases fit TRBD1. The CDR3 covers 17 residues. With 3 bases clipped from V and 5 bases from J, the junction kept 14 bases outside the gene matches. Germline CDR1 SGDLS, CDR2 YYNGEE. CDR3 DNA: TGTGCCAGCAGCGGGGGAGACAGGGTTGGCGTAAGAAACACCATATATTTT. Translating gives CASSGGDRVGVRNTIYF.

The CDR3 loop reads CASSFGTSGTQETQYF. CDR3 bases: TGTGCCAGCAGTTTTGGAACTAGCGGAACTCAAGAGACCCAGTACTTC. The chain has TRBV5-8 and TRBJ2-5; 8 bases agree with TRBD2. The CDR3 is 16 residues long. The V segment lost 5 bases and the J segment 2 bases; nucleotides outside the gene matches: 11. Germline CDR1 SGHTS, CDR2 YDEGEE.

The chain employs TRBV5-4 and TRBJ2-3; D may be TRBD2 (5 bases). Trimming removed 0 bases at V and 3 bases at J, with 8 bases between. The V gene's germline CDR1 is SGHNT and CDR2 YYREEE (reference sequence). The CDR3 contains 14 residues. The CDR3 DNA follows: TGTGCCAGCAGCTTGGGCCAGCGGACAGATACGCAGTATTTT. This codes for CASSLGQRTDTQYF.

This rearrangement joins TRBV6-5 to TRBJ1-2; D not resolved. Germline V gene lookup returns CDR1 MNHEY and CDR2 SVGAGI. The length of the CDR3 is 15 residues. Trimming took 0 bases from V and 6 from J, leaving 14 bases between them. CDR3 sequence (DNA): TGTGCCAGCAGTTACTCGAGAGGGAAACTAGATGGCTACACCTTC. This encodes CASSYSRGKLDGYTF.

This chain's CDR3 is CASPPGLAGGSHEQYF. The CDR3 nucleotides are TGTGCCAGCCCCCCGGGACTAGCGGGAGGTTCCCACGAGCAGTACTTC. V usage is TRBV28 and J usage is TRBJ2-7, with 15 bases matching TRBD2. The CDR3 totals 16 residues. Germline CDR1 is MDHEN and CDR2 is SYDVKM. V trimming: 8 bases; J trimming: 5 bases; junction bases outside the gene matches: 10.

This chain uses TRBV12-1 with TRBJ2-5; no DNA check was done on the table's D call, TRBD2. TRBV12-1 is marked as a pseudogene. This CDR3 is 13 amino acids long. In nucleotides, the CDR3 is TGTGCCAGCAGCCCTGGACTGCAAGAGACCCAGTACTTC. Its translation is CASSPGLQETQYF.

The chain joins TRBV27 to TRBJ2-1; the match to TRBD2 covers 11 bases. The V gene's germline CDR1 is MNHEY and CDR2 SMNVEV (reference sequence). Trimming at V came to 6 bases and at J to 1 base, leaving 5 bases not matched to a gene. The CDR3 sequence is 16 residues long. The CDR3 loop reads CASRSLAGGSYNEQFF. The CDR3 bases are TGTGCCAGCAGAAGCCTAGCGGGGGGATCCTACAATGAGCAGTTCTTC.

The J gene is TRBJ1-2, the V gene TRBV14, with D possibly TRBD1 on 5 matching bases. Between the trimmed V and J ends, which lost 1 base and 7 bases, there was a span of 13 bases. The CDR3 has 14 residues. Germline values: CDR1 SGHDN, CDR2 FVKESK. The CDR3 protein is CASSQVKGIGGYTF. CDR3 nucleotide sequence: TGTGCCAGCAGCCAAGTTAAGGGGATCGGTGGCTACACCTTC.

This clone was observed a single time. The chain links TRBV4-3 to TRBJ2-7; 11 positions agree with TRBD2. Unmatched junction bases numbered 4, after V lost 0 bases and J lost 6 bases. Germline values: CDR1 LGHNA, CDR2 YSLEER. The CDR3 sequence is 15 residues long. The CDR3 protein is CASSQDTSGRSEQYF. DNA of the CDR3: TGCGCCAGCAGCCAAGACACTAGCGGGAGAAGCGAGCAGTACTTC.

In its sample, this clone was seen a few times. The chain employs TRBV19 and TRBJ1-2; D is undetermined. Germline values: CDR1 LNHDA, CDR2 SQIVND (reference sequence). The ends were cut back, 6 bases at V and 0 bases at J, with 8 bases in the middle. The CDR3 runs 13 residues. For the CDR3, the DNA is TGTGCCAGTAGCGGGAGAACTAACTATGGCTACACCTTC. This codes for CASSGRTNYGYTF. Complete variable domain (other parts from reference TRBV19 and TRBJ1-2): DGGITQSPKYLFRKEGQNVTLSCEQNLNHDAMYWYRQDPGQGLRLIYYSQIVNDFQKGDIAEGYSVSREKKESFPLTVTSAQKNPTAFYLCASSGRTNYGYTFGSGTRLTVV.

This chain connects TRBV6-1 to TRBJ1-5; 9 bases are a match to TRBD1. CDR1 and CDR2 (germline): MNHNS, SASEGT. This CDR3 contains 16 residues. The V and J ends lost 4 bases and 4 bases, in that order; junction bases with no gene match: 8. CDR3: CASSAHRDRDNQPQHF. For the CDR3, the DNA is TGTGCCAGCAGTGCCCACCGGGACAGGGATAATCAGCCCCAGCATTTT.

The V and J genes are TRBV19 and TRBJ2-1; D uncertain. Germline V CDR1 and CDR2: LNHDA, SQIVND (reference sequence). V was clipped by 5 bases and J by 12 bases, with 11 bases between them. The CDR3 contains 11 residues. The DNA for the CDR3 is TGTGCCAGTAGTCGCGGCAGTTCGCAGTTCTTC. It is translated as CASSRGSSQFF.

In its sample, this clone was seen a few times. The chain combines TRBV6-1 with TRBJ2-5; possible D gene TRBD1, 5 bases. The V and J ends lost 0 bases and 4 bases respectively, with 9 bases between them. Germline V gives CDR1 MNHNS, CDR2 SASEGT. The CDR3 extends over 14 amino acids. The DNA of the CDR3 is TGTGCCAGCAGTGAAGCAGGGGTTGTAGAGACCCAGTACTTC. Translating it yields CASSEAGVVETQYF.

The V gene is TRBV21-1, the J gene TRBJ2-3; the table calls TRBD1, which could not be checked here. TRBV21-1 is annotated as a pseudogene. There are 16 residues in the CDR3. In DNA form, the CDR3 reads TGTGCCAGCAGCTCCCGGGACAGGGAGGGCACAGATACGCAGTATTTT. It encodes CASSSRDREGTDTQYF.

V usage is TRBV18 and J usage is TRBJ2-5, with 11 bases fitting TRBD1. The length of the CDR3 is 16 residues. Germline V gene data show CDR1 as KGHSH and CDR2 as LQKENI. With V trimmed by 4 bases and J by 6 bases, 10 bases remained unmatched. CDR3 region: CASSLGQGARGKTQYF. CDR3 nucleotides: TGTGCCAGCTCACTTGGACAGGGGGCAAGAGGAAAGACCCAGTACTTC.

This rearrangement joins TRBV9 to TRBJ1-5, with a weak D call TRBD1 (6 bases). The V end was cut by 4 bases, the J end by 7 bases, with 12 bases between. From germline, CDR1 is SGDLS and CDR2 YYNGEE. This CDR3 has 13 amino acids. In DNA form, the CDR3 reads TGTGCCAGCAGCACTACAGGGTTGCAGCCCCAGCATTTT. This gives the protein CASSTTGLQPQHF.

The chain recombines TRBV6-5 with TRBJ1-6; D not resolved. Germline CDR1 reads MNHEY; CDR2 reads SVGAGI. The ends were cut back, 0 bases at V and 7 bases at J, with 10 bases in the middle. This CDR3 region has 15 residues. As DNA, the CDR3 is TGTGCCAGCAGTTACTCGGCGAGGCCCAATTCACCCCTCCACTTT. This translates into CASSYSARPNSPLHF.

V usage is TRBV7-8 and J usage is TRBJ1-5; TRBD1 matches at 8 bases. Germline lookup yields CDR1 SGHVS and CDR2 FQNEAQ. J lost 0 bases, V lost 8 bases, and 9 bases had no gene match. The CDR3 is made up of 16 amino acids. The CDR3 DNA reads TGTGCCAGCCAACAGGGGGGGACCTATAGCAATCAGCCCCAGCATTTT. Translating it yields CASQQGGTYSNQPQHF.

The V call is TRBV12-5, the J call TRBJ1-1; 10 bases line up with TRBD1. J was trimmed by 0 bases and V by 6 bases; bases with no gene match: 10. The CDR3 has 17 amino acids. Germline loops: CDR1 LGHNT, CDR2 FRNRAP. CDR3 residues: CASGPFGTGALNTEAFF. The CDR3 nucleotides are TGTGCTAGTGGCCCGTTCGGGACAGGGGCTTTGAACACTGAAGCTTTCTTT.

The genes are TRBV30 and TRBJ1-2, with TRBD1 as a possible D gene (5 bases). V lost 2 bases and J 8 bases, leaving 12 bases between the germline ends. The CDR3 is 12 amino acids. Germline V gene lookup returns CDR1 GTSNPN and CDR2 SVGIG (reference sequence). The CDR3 DNA follows: TGTGCCTGGAGTAGGCAGGCAGGGGGCTACACCTTC. It codes for CAWSRQAGGYTF. The whole variable domain, filled in from reference TRBV30 and TRBJ1-2, reads SQTIHQWPATLVQPVGSPLSLECTVEGTSNPNLYWYRQAAGRGLQLLFYSVGIGQISSEVPQNLSASRPQDRQFILSSKKLLLSDSGFYLCAWSRQAGGYTFGSGTRLTVV.

This chain uses TRBV28 with TRBJ2-1; TRBD2 aligns across 9 bases. The junction had 6 bases not matched to a gene; V was cut back by 4 bases and J by 8 bases. Germline-derived CDR1 and CDR2 are MDHEN and SYDVKM. The CDR3 is 14 amino acids. The CDR3 nucleotides are TGTGCCAGCAGTTCTAGCGGGATAAGGGATGAGCAGTTCTTC. Translation: CASSSSGIRDEQFF. The variable domain in full, with the rest retrieved from reference TRBV28 and TRBJ2-1, is DVKVTQSSRYLVKRTGEKVFLECVQDMDHENMFWYRQDPGLGLRLIYFSYDVKMKEKGDIPEGYSVSREKKERFSLILESASTNQTSMYLCASSSSGIRDEQFFGPGTRLTVL.

The chain employs TRBV7-9 and TRBJ2-3; TRBD1 agrees at 11 bases. CDR1 is SEHNR and CDR2 is FQNEAQ in the germline V gene (reference sequence). J gave up 4 bases and V 4 bases, and 7 bases lay outside the gene matches. This CDR3 has 16 residues. CDR3 nucleotide sequence: TGTGCCAGCAGCTCCTTCGGACAGGGGGCCGCAGATACGCAGTATTTT. Protein sequence: CASSSFGQGAADTQYF.

V gene TRBV23-1 combines with J gene TRBJ2-7; 9 nucleotides match TRBD1. TRBV23-1 is identified as an open reading frame with a role that is uncertain. V lost 7 bases, J lost 0 bases, and 16 bases stayed unmatched. CDR3 length: 18 amino acids. The CDR3: CASTRTGDLLAHSYEQYF. In DNA form, the CDR3 reads TGCGCCAGCACCCGGACAGGGGACTTACTAGCGCACTCCTACGAGCAGTACTTC.

The rearrangement uses TRBV6-4 and TRBJ2-3; 10 bases align to TRBD2. Losses at the gene ends were 6 bases for V and 2 bases for J; bases not matched to a gene: 5. CDR1 is MRHNA, CDR2 SNTAGT, per germline. This CDR3 is 15 amino acids long. CDR3 protein: CASSVSGGFTDTQYF. CDR3 in DNA: TGTGCCAGCAGCGTTAGCGGGGGGTTCACAGATACGCAGTATTTT.